One T cell receptor beta chain is described in this entry. Its antigen specificity is not known. There are no base qualities to consult, and no much larger clone falls within one base. Library preparation was by the immunoSEQ multiplex PCR assay. TCR beta CDR3 sequencing was performed on DNA from the cultured, isolated CD4+ T cells. On the authors' methods: Non-productive TCR sequences were removed and reads were trimmed to the CDR3 region, keeping CDR3s of at least 7 amino acids. The MANAFEST web app was used to pick out antigen-specific clonotypes by comparing their expansion in peptide wells with that in reference cultures. To count as positive, a clone had to show expansion at FDR<0.05 compared with the reference and with all other wells, an odds ratio above 5, and a frequency above 0.1% in two replicate wells. Cross-reactive clonotypes were defined as significantly expanded in SARS-CoV-2 spike wells and in at least one common cold coronavirus spike condition. CDR3 similarity was assessed by Levenshtein distance using the stringdist R package, and unrooted trees were constructed with ape in R 3.6.1. Entries here come from immuneACCESS through TCRdb and include only in-frame sequences with V and J called. Some clones fail to appear in such tables; in the studies checked, an unresolved V gene covers under half of the shortfall, and the cause of the remainder is unknown. The V and J calls and the clone size are those of that table, but D and trimming were determined from the DNA. Recorded for this sample are about 12,000 clones; roughly 70% of them occurred a single time. 7.5% to 9.5% of the sample is taken by the ten largest.

The source of the sample is a study of vaccination effects on CD4 cells after COVID-19 (dated by TCRdb to between 2021 and 2024). Some background on the complete study: Across the study, the median time from the second dose to post-vaccine sampling was 72 days (range 14 to 241). SARS-CoV-2 spike-specific CD4+ TCR repertoires from before and after mRNA vaccination were compared in COVID-19 convalescent patients and in infection-naive vaccine recipients. The full study included ten to eleven COVID-19 convalescent patients and a few SARS-CoV-2-naive healthy vaccine recipients. In the study, cultures from other donors were sequenced using the Oncomine TCR Beta short-read assay on an Illumina iSeq 100. General study outcomes and caveats: The study was limited by a small number of convalescent patients and lacked early post-infection timepoints. In healthy vaccine recipients, vaccine-induced clones were almost all SARS-CoV-2 mono-reactive, with only 1 of 255 cross-reactive with common cold coronaviruses. Marked clonal contraction was observed in both infection-induced and vaccine-induced clones at late post-vaccination timepoints, consistent with waning T cell responses.

In the ViraFEST assay, PBMC were stimulated with viral peptide pools, and antigen-specific CD4+ T cell clonotypes were then identified by expansion using TCR sequencing. After more than 9 days of culture, CD4+ T cells were isolated with the EasySep CD4+ T cell isolation kit. Each participant received two doses of an mRNA SARS-CoV-2 vaccine, either BNT162b2 or mRNA-1273. Healthy vaccine recipients had no prior SARS-CoV-2 infection, confirmed by negative nucleocapsid antibodies before and after vaccination. Each well held under 2.5 million PBMC cultured in IMDM containing approximately 5% human AB serum, 9 to 10 IU/ml IL-2 and gentamicin, along with around 11 ug/ml peptides. Half of the culture medium was replaced with fresh IL-2-containing medium on days 3 and 7. Unless otherwise noted, each peptide stimulation condition was cultured in triplicate wells. Using Ficoll-Paque Plus gradient centrifugation, PBMC were separated from whole blood and then either used fresh or cryopreserved at -140C. The spike proteins of SARS-CoV-2 and of the common cold coronaviruses HCoV-NL63, HCoV-OC43 and HCoV-229E were spanned by overlapping peptide pools. The QIAamp micro DNA kit was used to extract genomic DNA from the cultured CD4+ T cells.

V is cut back by 8 bases and J by 7 bases, with 24 bases in the junction unmatched. CDR3 length: 19 amino acids, cysteine to phenylalanine. CDR3 DNA only is kept here, 57 bases in frame from base 1. According to the germline V gene (reference sequence), CDR1 reads LNHDA and CDR2 reads SQIVND. This TCR came from a human donor who received a COVID-19 vaccine. The V and J genes are TRBV19 and TRBJ2-1; 9 of the junction bases match TRBD2. Sequenced material: CD4+ T cells from PBMCs cultured with SARS-CoV-2 spike peptides, taken after COVID-19 vaccination. The cell subset or site label, read with the paper, signifies: SARS-CoV-2 spike overlapping peptide pool stimulation. For the CDR3, the sequence is CASGRRTSALVSSFNEQFF. The nucleotide sequence reads TGTGCCAGTGGACGACGGACTAGCGCGCTGGTAAGCAGTTTTAATGAGCAGTTCTTC.